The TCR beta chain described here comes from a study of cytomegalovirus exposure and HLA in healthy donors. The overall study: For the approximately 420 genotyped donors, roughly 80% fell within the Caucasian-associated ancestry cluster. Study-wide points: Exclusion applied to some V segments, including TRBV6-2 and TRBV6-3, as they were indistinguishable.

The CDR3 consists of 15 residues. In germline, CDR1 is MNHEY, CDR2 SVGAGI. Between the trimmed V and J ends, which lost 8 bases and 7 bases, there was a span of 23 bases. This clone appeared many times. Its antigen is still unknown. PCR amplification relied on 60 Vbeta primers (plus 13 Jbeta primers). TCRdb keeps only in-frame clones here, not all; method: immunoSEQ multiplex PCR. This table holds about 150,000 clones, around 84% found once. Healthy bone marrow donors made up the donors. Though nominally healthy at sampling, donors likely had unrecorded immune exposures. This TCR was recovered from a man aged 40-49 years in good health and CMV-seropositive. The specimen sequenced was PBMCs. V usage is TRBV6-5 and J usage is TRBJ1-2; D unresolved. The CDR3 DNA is TGTGCCAGCGGCGGGTCTCAGTTCTTAACTATTGGCTACACCTTC. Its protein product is CASGGSQFLTIGYTF.